What follows is one T cell receptor beta chain and its context. No cognate antigen has been identified for it. Base qualities are not provided; no much larger clone lies one nucleotide away. The data stem from a study of blood T cell repertoires in COVID-19 (TCRdb year 2020). For the wider study: The collaborator samples originated in the United States, Italy and Spain and spanned the acute and convalescent phases of COVID-19. Deeply sampled blood TCRbeta repertoires from subjects exposed to, actively infected with, or recovered from COVID-19 were included in the dataset. The repertoires were released in a freely available public database intended as a resource for research on the immune response to SARS-CoV-2. HLA class I and class II types, where available, came from metadata supplied by the sample provider rather than from assay-based typing. Sample metadata almost always included a de-identified subject ID, COVID-19 status, age in years and sex. The samples were drawn from the first 160 participants of the ongoing ImmuneRACE study and from 950 to 1,500 subjects provided by 6 global collaborators. The material from the prospective study consisted of cDNA or gDNA derived from T cells, B-cell-depleted T cells, or PBMCs.

Broader findings and caveats from the paper: Clinical and demographic metadata were provided uncurated, with the amount varying by source and participant.

TCRbeta CDR3 regions were amplified from genomic DNA by means of the immunoSEQ Assay, a bias-controlled multiplex PCR. As for the authors' bioinformatics: The number of nucleated cells in each sample was estimated by amplification of reference gene primers within the assay. To quantify the absolute abundance of each unique TCRbeta CDR3 rearrangement, sequence reads were collapsed and filtered. For each sample, productive Simpson clonality was calculated by taking the square root of Simpson's diversity index across productive rearrangements. What TCRdb holds here is the immuneACCESS table cut down to in-frame rearrangements. Part of the clones is not present; checked against another copy, under half of the missing clones reflect an unresolved V gene, and the others are unexplained. Clone size and V and J calls were adopted from that table, with D and trimming inferred from the DNA. The sample contains a few hundred thousand clones, 89% of them found a single time. Jointly, the top ten make up around an eighth of the sample.

Each collaborating institution followed its own protocols to collect whole blood in K2EDTA tubes. For TCRbeta analysis, collaborators shipped samples as frozen whole blood, isolated PBMCs, or DNA extracted from either of those sample types. V is shortened by 5 bases, J by 4 bases, and the region joining them spans 17 bases. Taken from cysteine to phenylalanine, the CDR3 has 15 residues. The read is trimmed to its CDR3 DNA, 45 bases read in frame from base 1. Via the germline V gene, CDR1 is SGHVS and CDR2 FQNEAQ. The source is a woman aged 55-75 years with acute or convalescent COVID-19. Recombination linked TRBV7-8 to TRBJ1-2; D gene: possibly TRBD1, on 5 matching bases. Specimen: peripheral blood. The nucleotides are TGTGCCAGCAGCCCAATCCATGTGGGGCCCTATGGCTACACCTTC. It translates as CASSPIHVGPYGYTF. The variable domain in full, with residues beyond the CDR3 obtained from the reference TRBV7-8 and TRBJ1-2 genes, is GAGVSQSPRYKVAKRGQDVALRCDPISGHVSLFWYQQALGQGPEFLTYFQNEAQLDKSGLPSDRFFAERPEGSVSTLKIQRTQQEDSAVYLCASSPIHVGPYGYTFGSGTRLTVV.